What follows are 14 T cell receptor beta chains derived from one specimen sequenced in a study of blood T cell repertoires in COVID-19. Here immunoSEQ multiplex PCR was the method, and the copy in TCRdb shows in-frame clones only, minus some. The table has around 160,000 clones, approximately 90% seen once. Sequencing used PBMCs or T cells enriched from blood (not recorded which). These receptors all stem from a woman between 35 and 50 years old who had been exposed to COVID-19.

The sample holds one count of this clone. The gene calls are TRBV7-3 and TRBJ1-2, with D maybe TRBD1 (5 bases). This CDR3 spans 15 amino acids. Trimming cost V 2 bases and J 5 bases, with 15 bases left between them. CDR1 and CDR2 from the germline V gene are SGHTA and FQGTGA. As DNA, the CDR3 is TGTGCCAGCAGCTTAGGTCCGGGAGGGGAATATGGCTACACCTTC. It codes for CASSLGPGGEYGYTF.

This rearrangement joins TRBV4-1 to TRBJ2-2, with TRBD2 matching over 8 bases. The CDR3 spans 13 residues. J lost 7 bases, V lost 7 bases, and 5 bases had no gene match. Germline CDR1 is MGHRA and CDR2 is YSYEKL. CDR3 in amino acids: CASNHRGGGELFF. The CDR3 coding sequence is TGCGCCAGCAACCATCGGGGGGGCGGGGAGCTGTTTTTT.

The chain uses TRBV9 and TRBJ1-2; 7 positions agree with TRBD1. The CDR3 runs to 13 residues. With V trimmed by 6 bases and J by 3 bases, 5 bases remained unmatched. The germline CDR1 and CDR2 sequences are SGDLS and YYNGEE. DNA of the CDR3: TGTGCCAGCACCATTGACAGGGACTATGGCTACACCTTC. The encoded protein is CASTIDRDYGYTF.

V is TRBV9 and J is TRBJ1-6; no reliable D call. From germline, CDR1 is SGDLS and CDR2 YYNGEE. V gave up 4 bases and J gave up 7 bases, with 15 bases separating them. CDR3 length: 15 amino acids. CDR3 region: CASSLRGSANSPLHF. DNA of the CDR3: TGTGCCAGCAGCCTCCGCGGGTCGGCGAATTCACCCCTCCACTTT.

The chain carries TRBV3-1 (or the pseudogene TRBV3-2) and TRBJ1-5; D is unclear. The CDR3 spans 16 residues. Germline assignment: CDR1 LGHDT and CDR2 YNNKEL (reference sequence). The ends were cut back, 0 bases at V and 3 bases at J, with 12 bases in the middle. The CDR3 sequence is CASSQERPGYNQPQHF. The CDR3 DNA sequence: TGTGCCAGCAGCCAAGAAAGACCGGGATACAATCAGCCCCAGCATTTT.

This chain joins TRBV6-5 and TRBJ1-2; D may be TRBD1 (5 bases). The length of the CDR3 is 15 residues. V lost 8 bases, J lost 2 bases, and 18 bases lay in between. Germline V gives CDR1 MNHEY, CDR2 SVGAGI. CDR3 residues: CASSGQGGRNYGYTF. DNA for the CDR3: TGTGCCAGCTCCGGGCAGGGAGGTCGAAACTATGGCTACACCTTC.

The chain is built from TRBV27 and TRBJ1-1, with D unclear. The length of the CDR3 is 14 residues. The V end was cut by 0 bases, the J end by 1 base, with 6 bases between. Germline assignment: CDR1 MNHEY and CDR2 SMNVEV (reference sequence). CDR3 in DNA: TGTGCCAGCAGTTTATCCCGGGGGAACACTGAAGCTTTCTTT. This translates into CASSLSRGNTEAFF.

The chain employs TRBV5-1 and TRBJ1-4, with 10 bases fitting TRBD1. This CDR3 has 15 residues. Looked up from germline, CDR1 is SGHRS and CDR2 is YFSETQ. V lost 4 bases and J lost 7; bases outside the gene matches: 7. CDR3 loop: CASSLTGGDGEKLFF. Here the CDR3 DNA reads TGCGCCAGCAGCCTGACAGGGGGCGACGGTGAAAAACTGTTTTTT.

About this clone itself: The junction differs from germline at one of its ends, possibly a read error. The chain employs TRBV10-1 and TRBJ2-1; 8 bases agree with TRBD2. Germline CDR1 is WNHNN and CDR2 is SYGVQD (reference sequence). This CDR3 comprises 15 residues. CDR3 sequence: CATSGRGGTYNEQFF. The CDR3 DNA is TGCGCCACCAGTGGACGGGGGGGCACCTACAATGAGCAGTTCTTC.

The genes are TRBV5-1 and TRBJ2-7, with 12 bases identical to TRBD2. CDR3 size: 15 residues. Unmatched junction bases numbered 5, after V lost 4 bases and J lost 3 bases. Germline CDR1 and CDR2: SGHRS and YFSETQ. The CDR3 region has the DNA TGCGCCAGCAGCCAGACTAGCGGGAGCTACTACGAGCAGTACTTC. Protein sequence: CASSQTSGSYYEQYF.

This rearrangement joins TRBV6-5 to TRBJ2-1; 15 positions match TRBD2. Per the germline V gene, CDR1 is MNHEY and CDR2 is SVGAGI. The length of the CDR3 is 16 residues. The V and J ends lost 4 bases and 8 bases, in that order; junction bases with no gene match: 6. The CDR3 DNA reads TGTGCCAGCAGTTCTTTTTGGACTAGCGGGAGGGATGAGCAGTTCTTC. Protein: CASSSFWTSGRDEQFF.

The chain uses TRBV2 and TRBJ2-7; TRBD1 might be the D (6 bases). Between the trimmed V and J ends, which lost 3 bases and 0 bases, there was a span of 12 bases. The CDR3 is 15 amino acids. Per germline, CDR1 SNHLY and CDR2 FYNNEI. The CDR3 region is CASSDLADSSYEQYF. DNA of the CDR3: TGTGCCAGCAGTGATCTGGCGGACAGCTCCTACGAGCAGTACTTC. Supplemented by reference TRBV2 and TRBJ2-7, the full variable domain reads EPEVTQTPSHQVTQMGQEVILRCVPISNHLYFYWYRQILGQKVEFLVSFYNNEISEKSEIFDDQFSVERPDGSNFTLKIRSTKLEDSAMYFCASSDLADSSYEQYFGPGTRLTVT.

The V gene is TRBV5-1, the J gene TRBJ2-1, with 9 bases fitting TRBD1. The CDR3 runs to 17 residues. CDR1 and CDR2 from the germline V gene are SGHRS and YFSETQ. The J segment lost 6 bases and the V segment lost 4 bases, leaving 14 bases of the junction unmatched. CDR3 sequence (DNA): TGCGCCAGCAGCACAGGGGGCGCCTCCGGCCGCAGCAATGAGCAGTTCTTC. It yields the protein CASSTGGASGRSNEQFF. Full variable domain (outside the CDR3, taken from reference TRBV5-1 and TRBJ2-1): KAGVTQTPRYLIKTRGQQVTLSCSPISGHRSVSWYQQTPGQGLQFLFEYFSETQRNKGNFPGRFSGRQFSNSRSEMNVSTLELGDSALYLCASSTGGASGRSNEQFFGPGTRLTVL.

The CDR3 region has the DNA TGTGCCAGCAGCTCATCCTTTTCTAGCGGGCGGCGCGAGCAGTACTTC. Protein sequence: CASSSSFSSGRREQYF. The rearrangement joins TRBV7-6 to TRBJ2-7; 8 nucleotides match TRBD2. This CDR3 has 16 amino acids. Germline lookup yields CDR1 SGHVS and CDR2 FNYEAQ. Trimming at V came to 4 bases and at J to 6 bases, leaving 14 bases not matched to a gene.